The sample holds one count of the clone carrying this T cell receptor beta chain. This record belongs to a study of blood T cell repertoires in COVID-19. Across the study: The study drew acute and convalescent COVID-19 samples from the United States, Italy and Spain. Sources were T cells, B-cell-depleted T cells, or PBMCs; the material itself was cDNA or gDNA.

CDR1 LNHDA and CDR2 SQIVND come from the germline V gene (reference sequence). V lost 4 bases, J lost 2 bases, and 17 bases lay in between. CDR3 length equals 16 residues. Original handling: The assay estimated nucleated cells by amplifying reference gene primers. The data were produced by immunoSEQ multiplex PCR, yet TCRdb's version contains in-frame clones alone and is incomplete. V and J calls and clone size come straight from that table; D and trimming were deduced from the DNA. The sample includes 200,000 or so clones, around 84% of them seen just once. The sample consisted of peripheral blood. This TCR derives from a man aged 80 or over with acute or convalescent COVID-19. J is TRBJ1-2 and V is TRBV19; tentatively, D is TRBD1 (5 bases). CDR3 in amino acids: CASSTHPSRQNYGYTF. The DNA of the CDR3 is TGTGCCAGTAGTACCCACCCAAGTCGACAGAACTATGGCTACACCTTC.